This TCR beta chain was identified during a study of blood T cell repertoires in COVID-19. TCRdb's copy holds only in-frame clones and misses some; the assay was immunoSEQ multiplex PCR. The data contain roughly 300,000 clones, roughly 86% of them seen just once; the ten biggest clones take up approximately 7.8%. Per germline, CDR1 SGDLS and CDR2 YYNGEE. V lost 4 bases to trimming and J lost 0 bases, with 13 bases between them. This CDR3 has 15 amino acids. The rearrangement links TRBV9 to TRBJ2-5; D is perhaps TRBD2 (5 bases). This receptor was identified in a woman between 50 and 59 years old who had recovered from COVID-19. Sequenced material: peripheral blood. This CDR3 is CASSPIGLNQETQYF. CDR3 DNA: TGTGCCAGCAGCCCGATTGGACTGAACCAAGAGACCCAGTACTTC.